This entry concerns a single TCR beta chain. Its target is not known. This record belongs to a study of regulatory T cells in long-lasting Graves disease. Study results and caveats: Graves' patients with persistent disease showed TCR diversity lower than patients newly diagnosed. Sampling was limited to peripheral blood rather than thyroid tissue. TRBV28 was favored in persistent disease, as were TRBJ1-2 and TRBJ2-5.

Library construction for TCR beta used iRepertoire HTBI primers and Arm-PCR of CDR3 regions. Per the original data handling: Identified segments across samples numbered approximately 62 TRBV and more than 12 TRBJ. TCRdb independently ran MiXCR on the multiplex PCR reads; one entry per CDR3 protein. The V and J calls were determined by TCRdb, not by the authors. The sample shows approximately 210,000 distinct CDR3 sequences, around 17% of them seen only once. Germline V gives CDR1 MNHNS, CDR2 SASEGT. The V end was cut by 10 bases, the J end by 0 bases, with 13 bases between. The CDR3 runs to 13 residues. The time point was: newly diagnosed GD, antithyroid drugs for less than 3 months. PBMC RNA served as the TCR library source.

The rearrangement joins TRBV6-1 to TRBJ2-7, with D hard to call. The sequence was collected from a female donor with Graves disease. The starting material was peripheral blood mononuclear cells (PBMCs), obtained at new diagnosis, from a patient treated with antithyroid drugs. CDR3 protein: CATLTDGSYEQYF. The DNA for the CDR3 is TGTGCCACCCTAACTGACGGCTCCTACGAGCAGTACTTC.